These 12 T cell receptor beta chains were sequenced from one sample in a study of T cell responses to AZD1222 COVID-19 vaccine. Assay: immunoSEQ multiplex PCR; the TCRdb copy retains only in-frame clones and omits some. The table has 110,000 to 150,000 clones, approximately 90% seen once. Sequencing used peripheral blood, obtained 28 days after the second AZD1222 dose. The source of these receptors is an adult who received the AZD1222 COVID-19 vaccine.

J is TRBJ2-1 and V is TRBV5-1; 10 nucleotides agree with TRBD2. The CDR3 is made up of 15 amino acids. V lost 0 bases to trimming and J lost 10 bases; unmatched junction nucleotides: 7. Germline V gene data show CDR1 as SGHRS and CDR2 as YFSETQ. Here the CDR3 DNA reads TGCGCCAGCAGCTTGGTGGTAGCGGGAGGAGACGAGCAGTTCTTC. Translating it yields CASSLVVAGGDEQFF.

This clone showed up just a few times. The CDR3 nucleotides are TGTGCCATCGGACCGGGGGCTGGGGCCTCTGGGGCCAACGTCCTGACTTTC. It yields the protein CAIGPGAGASGANVLTF. The chain couples TRBV10-3 to TRBJ2-6; D may match TRBD1 or TRBD2 (6 bases each). The CDR3 contains 17 residues. The V end lost 8 bases, the J end lost 0 bases, and 17 bases lay between the germline ends. In germline, CDR1 is ENHRY, CDR2 SYGVKD.

The rearrangement uses TRBV7-9 and TRBJ1-5; D not certain. V was pared by 3 bases and J by 7 bases, with 10 bases between. The CDR3 is 13 amino acids. CDR1 is SEHNR, CDR2 FQNEAQ, per germline (reference sequence). As DNA, the CDR3 is TGTGCCAGCAGCTTTCAAGCGACCCAGCCCCAGCATTTT. Translating it yields CASSFQATQPQHF.

This clone showed up just once. This rearrangement joins TRBV14 to TRBJ2-7; unclear D gene. Germline V lookup: CDR1 SGHDN, CDR2 FVKESK. V lost 1 base and J lost 2, with 9 bases in between. The length of the CDR3 is 14 residues. CDR3 nucleotides: TGTGCCAGCAGCCAAGGGACCGGCGCCTACGAGCAGTACTTC. Translation gives CASSQGTGAYEQYF.

V is TRBV11-1 and J is TRBJ1-1, with 8 nucleotides matching TRBD1. Germline CDR1 reads SGHAT; CDR2 reads FQDESV (reference sequence). This CDR3 has 14 residues. Trimming removed 5 bases from V and 3 bases from J; junction bases left unmatched: 5. CDR3 sequence: CASSRQGRDTEAFF. In nucleotides, the CDR3 is TGTGCCAGCAGCCGACAGGGGAGGGACACTGAAGCTTTCTTT.

As regards this clone: One end of the junction fails to match germline, which may point to a read error. This chain uses TRBV20-1 with TRBJ2-1, with unresolved D. CDR3 length: 10 amino acids. CDR1 and CDR2 from the germline V gene are DFQATT and SNEGSKA (reference sequence). The CDR3 protein is CSASRLSQLF. Written as DNA, the CDR3 is TGCAGTGCTTCCCGGCTTTCTCAGCTCTTC.

The rearrangement joins TRBV27 to TRBJ2-7, with TRBD2 matching over 13 bases. Per germline, CDR1 MNHEY and CDR2 SMNVEV (reference sequence). V lost 3 bases, J lost 6 bases, and 5 bases stayed unmatched. This CDR3 region has 15 residues. Written as DNA, the CDR3 is TGTGCCAGCAGTTTCCGGACTAGCGGGAGTAGCGAGCAGTACTTC. This codes for CASSFRTSGSSEQYF.

The rearrangement joins TRBV3-1 (or the pseudogene TRBV3-2) to TRBJ2-4; D may correspond to TRBD1 or TRBD2 (5 bases each). Germline V gene data show CDR1 as LGHDT and CDR2 as YNNKEL (reference sequence). With 4 bases removed from V and 9 bases from J, the gap between germline ends came to 13 bases. The CDR3 is 13 amino acids. In nucleotides, the CDR3 is TGTGCCAGCAGCCCCTGGGACCTGGGCATTCAGTACTTC. Amino acids: CASSPWDLGIQYF.

The chain combines TRBV10-3 with TRBJ2-7; 14 positions agree with TRBD2. V was clipped by 0 bases and J by 7 bases; unmatched bases: 8. The CDR3 contains 17 residues. In germline, CDR1 is ENHRY, CDR2 SYGVKD. CDR3 nucleotides: TGTGCCATCAGTGAGTCGGGACTAGCGGGAGTAGCGGGTGAGCAGTACTTC. Its translation: CAISESGLAGVAGEQYF.

The chain couples TRBV6-6 to TRBJ2-3; TRBD1 or TRBD2 may be the D gene (5 bases each). The CDR3 consists of 13 residues. V lost 10 bases, J lost 2 bases, and 13 bases lay in between. From germline, CDR1 is MNHNY and CDR2 SVGAGI (reference sequence). Here the CDR3 DNA reads TGTGCCACCGAAGGGACGAACACAGATACGCAGTATTTT. Residues: CATEGTNTDTQYF.

This chain connects TRBV11-2 to TRBJ1-3; D gene ambiguous. Per the germline V gene, CDR1 is SGHAT and CDR2 is FQNNGV. Trimming stripped 5 bases from V and 0 bases from J, with 5 bases between. The length of the CDR3 is 13 residues. CDR3 nucleotides: TGTGCCAGCAGCCAGAGCTCTGGAAACACCATATATTTT. This sequence encodes CASSQSSGNTIYF.

A note on this clone: One end of the junction fails to match germline, which may point to a read error. CDR3 in amino acids: CVSSLPSTPWDTQYF. For the CDR3, the DNA is TGTGTCAGCAGTCTGCCTAGCACTCCCTGGGATACGCAGTATTTT. The chain is built from TRBV28 and TRBJ2-3, with D possibly TRBD2 on 5 matching bases. The germline CDR1 and CDR2 sequences are MDHEN and SYDVKM. This CDR3 comprises 15 residues.